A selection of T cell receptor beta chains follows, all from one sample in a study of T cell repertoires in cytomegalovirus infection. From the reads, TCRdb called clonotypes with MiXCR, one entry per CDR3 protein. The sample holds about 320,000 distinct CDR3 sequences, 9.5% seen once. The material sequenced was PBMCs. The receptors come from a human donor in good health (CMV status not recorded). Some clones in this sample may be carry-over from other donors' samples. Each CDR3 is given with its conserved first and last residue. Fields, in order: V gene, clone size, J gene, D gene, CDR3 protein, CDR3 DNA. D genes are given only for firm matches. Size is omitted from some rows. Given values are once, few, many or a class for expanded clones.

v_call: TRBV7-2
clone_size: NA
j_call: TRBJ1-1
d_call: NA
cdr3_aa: CASSLQGLNTEAYF
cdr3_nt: TGTGCCAGCAGCCTACAGGGACTGAACACTGAAGCTTACTTT

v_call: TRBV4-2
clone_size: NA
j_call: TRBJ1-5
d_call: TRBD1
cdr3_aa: CASRPTGVDQPQHF
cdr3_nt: TGTGCCAGCCGGCCGACAGGGGTAGATCAGCCCCAGCATTTT

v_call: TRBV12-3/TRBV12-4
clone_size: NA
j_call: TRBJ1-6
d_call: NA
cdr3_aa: CAGDDEAPGSPLHF
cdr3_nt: TGTGCCGGCGACGACGAGGCGCCCGGATCACCCCTCCACTTT

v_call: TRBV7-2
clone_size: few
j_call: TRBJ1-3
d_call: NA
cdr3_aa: CASSPPLSSGNTIYF
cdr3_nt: TGTGCCAGCAGCCCCCCTTTGAGCTCTGGAAACACCATATATTTT

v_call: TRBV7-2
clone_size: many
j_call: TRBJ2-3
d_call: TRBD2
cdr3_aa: CASSSLAGTASTDTQYF
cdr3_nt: TGTGCCAGCAGCTCACTAGCGGGAACCGCTAGCACAGATACGCAGTATTTT

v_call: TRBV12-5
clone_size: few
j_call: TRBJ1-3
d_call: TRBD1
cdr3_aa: CASGLLRTGIDGNTIYF
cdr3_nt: TGTGCTAGTGGTTTGTTGCGGACAGGGATCGACGGAAACACCATATATTTT

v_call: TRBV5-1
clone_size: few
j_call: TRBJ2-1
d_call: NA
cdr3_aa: CASSLGQTSSYNEQFF
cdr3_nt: TGCGCCAGCAGCTTAGGACAGACTAGCTCCTACAATGAGCAGTTCTTC

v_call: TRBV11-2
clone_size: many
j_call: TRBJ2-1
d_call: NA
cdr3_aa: CASSPLLYNEQFF
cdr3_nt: TGTGCCAGCAGCCCCCTCCTCTACAATGAGCAGTTCTTC

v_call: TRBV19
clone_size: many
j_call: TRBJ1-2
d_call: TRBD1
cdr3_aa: CASSVRDRRDGYTF
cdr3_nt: TGTGCCAGTAGTGTCCGGGACAGACGGGATGGCTACACCTTC

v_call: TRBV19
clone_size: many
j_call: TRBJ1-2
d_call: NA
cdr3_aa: CATSPGPSGVYGYTF
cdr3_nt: TGTGCCACCTCCCCCGGCCCCAGCGGCGTATATGGCTACACCTTC

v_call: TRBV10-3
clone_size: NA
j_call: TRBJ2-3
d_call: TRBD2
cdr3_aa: CAISVGTSGTDTQYF
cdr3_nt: TGTGCCATCAGTGTCGGGACTAGCGGAACAGATACGCAGTATTTT

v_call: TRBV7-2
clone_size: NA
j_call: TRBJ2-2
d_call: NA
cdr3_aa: CASSALEGSGELFF
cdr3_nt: TGTGCCAGCAGCGCCTTGGAGGGTAGCGGGGAGCTGTTTTTT

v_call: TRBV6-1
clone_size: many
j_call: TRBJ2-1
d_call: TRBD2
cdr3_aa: CASSPLNPGLAVYNEQFF
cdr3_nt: TGTGCCAGCAGTCCTCTCAACCCGGGACTAGCGGTATACAATGAGCAGTTCTTC

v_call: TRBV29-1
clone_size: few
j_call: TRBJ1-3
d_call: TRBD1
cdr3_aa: CSVEDSPGGGRNTIYF
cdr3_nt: TGCAGCGTTGAAGATTCGCCAGGAGGGGGCCGAAACACCATATATTTT

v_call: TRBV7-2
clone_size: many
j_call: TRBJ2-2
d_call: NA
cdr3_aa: CASSLLMRGTGELFF
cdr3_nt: TGTGCCAGCAGCTTACTTATGCGGGGCACCGGGGAGCTGTTTTTT

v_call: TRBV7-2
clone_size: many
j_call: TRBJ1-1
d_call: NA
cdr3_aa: CASRTGLNTEAFF
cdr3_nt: TGTGCCAGTCGGACGGGGTTGAACACTGAAGCTTTCTTT

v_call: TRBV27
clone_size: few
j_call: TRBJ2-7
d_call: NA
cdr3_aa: CASSWGVGGEQYF
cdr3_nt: TGTGCCAGCAGTTGGGGTGTGGGTGGCGAGCAGTACTTC

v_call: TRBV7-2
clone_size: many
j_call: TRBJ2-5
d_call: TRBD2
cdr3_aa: CASSFVGRGDETQYF
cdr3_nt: TGTGCCAGCAGCTTCGTCGGGCGGGGGGACGAGACCCAGTACTTC

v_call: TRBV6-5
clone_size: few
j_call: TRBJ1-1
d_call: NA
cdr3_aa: CASSRLKAGNTEAFF
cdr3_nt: TGTGCCAGCAGCCGGTTGAAGGCCGGGAACACTGAAGCTTTCTTT

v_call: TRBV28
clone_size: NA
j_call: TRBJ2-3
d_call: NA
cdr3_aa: CASSSNRPAQYF
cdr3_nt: TGTGCCAGCAGCTCGAACAGGCCAGCGCAGTATTTT

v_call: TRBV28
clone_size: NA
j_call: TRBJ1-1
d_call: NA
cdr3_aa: CASSPGHNTEAFF
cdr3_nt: TGTGCCAGCAGTCCCGGACATAATACTGAAGCTTTCTTT

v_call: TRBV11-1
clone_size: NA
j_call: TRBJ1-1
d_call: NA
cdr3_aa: CASSPPRRSTTEAFF
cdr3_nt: TGTGCCAGCAGCCCTCCCCGACGCAGTACGACTGAAGCTTTCTTT

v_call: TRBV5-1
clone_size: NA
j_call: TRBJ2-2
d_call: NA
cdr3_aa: CASSLVMALNTGELFF
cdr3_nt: TGCGCCAGCAGCTTGGTTATGGCCTTAAACACCGGGGAGCTGTTTTTT

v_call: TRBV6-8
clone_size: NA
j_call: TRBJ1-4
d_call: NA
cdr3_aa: CASSYRTRVKEKLFF
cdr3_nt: TGTGCCAGCAGTTACAGGACCCGGGTAAAGGAAAAACTGTTTTTT

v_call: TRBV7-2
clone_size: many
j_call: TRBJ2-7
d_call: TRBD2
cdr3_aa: CASSLALGPLTSGSGREQYF
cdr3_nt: TGTGCCAGCAGCTTAGCGCTGGGGCCCTTGACTAGCGGGAGTGGTCGCGAGCAGTACTTC

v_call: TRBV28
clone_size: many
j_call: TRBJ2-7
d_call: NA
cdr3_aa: CASSPLMGSYEQYF
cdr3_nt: TGTGCCAGCAGCCCCCTCATGGGCAGCTACGAGCAGTACTTC

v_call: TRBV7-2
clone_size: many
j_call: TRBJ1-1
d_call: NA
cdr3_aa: CASSLKVNTEAFF
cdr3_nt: TGTGCCAGCAGCTTAAAAGTGAACACTGAAGCTTTCTTT

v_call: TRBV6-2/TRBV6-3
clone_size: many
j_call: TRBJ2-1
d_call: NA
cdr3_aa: CASSYSLEYNEQFF
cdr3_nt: TGTGCCAGCAGTTACTCATTAGAGTACAATGAGCAGTTCTTC

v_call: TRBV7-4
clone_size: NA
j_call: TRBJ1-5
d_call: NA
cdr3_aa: CASSLEQRNQPQHF
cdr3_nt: TGTGCCAGCAGCTTAGAACAGAGAAATCAGCCCCAGCATTTT

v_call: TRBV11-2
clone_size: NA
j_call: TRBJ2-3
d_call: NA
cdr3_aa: CASSLARTTDTQYF
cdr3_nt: TGTGCCAGCAGCTTAGCCAGGACAACAGATACGCAGTATTTT

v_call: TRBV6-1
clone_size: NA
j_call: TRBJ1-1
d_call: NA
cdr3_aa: CASSPQGVRSNTEAFF
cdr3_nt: TGTGCCAGCAGTCCACAGGGAGTGAGGTCTAACACTGAAGCTTTCTTT

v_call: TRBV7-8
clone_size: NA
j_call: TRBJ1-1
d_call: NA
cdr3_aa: CASSGRTGRTEAFF
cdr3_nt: TGTGCCAGCAGCGGAAGAACAGGGCGCACTGAAGCTTTCTTT

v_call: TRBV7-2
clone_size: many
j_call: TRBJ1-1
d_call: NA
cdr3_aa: CASSFLRGNTEAFF
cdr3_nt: TGTGCCAGCAGCTTTCTTCGAGGGAACACTGAAGCTTTCTTT

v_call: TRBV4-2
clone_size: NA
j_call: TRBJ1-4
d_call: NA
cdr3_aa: CASSQDSGEKLFF
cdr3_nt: TGTGCCAGCAGCCAAGATTCGGGTGAAAAACTGTTTTTT

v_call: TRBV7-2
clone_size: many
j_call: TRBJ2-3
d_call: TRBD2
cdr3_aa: CASSLSQAGRTDTQYF
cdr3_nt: TGTGCCAGCAGCTTATCTCAAGCGGGACGCACAGATACGCAGTATTTT

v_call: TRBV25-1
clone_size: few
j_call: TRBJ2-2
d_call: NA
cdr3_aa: CASRGKGETGELFF
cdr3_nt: TGTGCCAGCAGGGGGAAGGGGGAAACCGGGGAGCTGTTTTTT

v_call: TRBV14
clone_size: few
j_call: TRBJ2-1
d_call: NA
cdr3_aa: CASSQAGLITLNEQFF
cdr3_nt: TGTGCCAGCAGCCAAGCTGGTCTTATTACCCTGAATGAGCAGTTCTTC

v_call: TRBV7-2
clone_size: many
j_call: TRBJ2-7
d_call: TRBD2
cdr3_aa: CASSLIAGSSLQQYF
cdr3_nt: TGTGCCAGCAGCTTAATAGCGGGTAGCTCACTCCAGCAGTACTTC

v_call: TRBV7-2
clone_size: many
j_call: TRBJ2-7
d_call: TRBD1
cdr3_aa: CASSSNRGSYEQYF
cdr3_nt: TGTGCCAGCAGCTCCAACAGGGGCTCCTACGAGCAGTACTTC

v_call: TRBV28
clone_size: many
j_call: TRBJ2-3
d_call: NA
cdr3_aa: CASSWGGSTDTQYF
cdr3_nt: TGTGCCAGCAGTTGGGGCGGAAGCACAGATACGCAGTATTTT

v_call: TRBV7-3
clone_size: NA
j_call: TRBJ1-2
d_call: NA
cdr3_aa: CASSLNPAGADGYTF
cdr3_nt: TGTGCCAGCAGCTTAAACCCCGCGGGGGCCGATGGCTACACCTTC

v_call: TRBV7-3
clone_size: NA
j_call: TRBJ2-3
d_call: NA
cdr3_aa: CASRGNGADTQYF
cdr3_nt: TGTGCCAGCAGGGGAAACGGGGCAGATACGCAGTATTTT

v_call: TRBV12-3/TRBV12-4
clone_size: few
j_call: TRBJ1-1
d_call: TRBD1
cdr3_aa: CASSLTGQGTEAFF
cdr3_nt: TGTGCCAGCAGTTTAACCGGACAGGGGACTGAAGCTTTCTTT

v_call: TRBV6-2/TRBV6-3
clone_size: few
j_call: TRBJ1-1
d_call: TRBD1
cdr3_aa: CASRRSSGGYGEAFF
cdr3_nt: TGTGCCAGCCGTAGAAGCTCAGGGGGATATGGTGAAGCTTTCTTT

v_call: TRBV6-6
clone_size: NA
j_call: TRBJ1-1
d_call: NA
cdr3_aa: CASRLTDKNTEAFF
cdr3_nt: TGTGCCAGCAGATTGACAGACAAGAACACTGAAGCTTTCTTT

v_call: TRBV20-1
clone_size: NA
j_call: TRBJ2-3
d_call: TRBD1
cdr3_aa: CSAGQADTQYF
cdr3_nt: TGCAGTGCTGGACAGGCAGATACGCAGTATTTT

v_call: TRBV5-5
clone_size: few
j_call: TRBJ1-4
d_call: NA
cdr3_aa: CASSRGLSNEKLFF
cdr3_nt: TGTGCCAGCAGCCGGGGGCTGTCCAATGAAAAACTGTTTTTT

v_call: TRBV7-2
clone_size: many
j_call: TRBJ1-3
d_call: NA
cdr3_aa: CASSLWSGNTIYF
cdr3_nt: TGTGCCAGCAGCTTATGGTCTGGAAACACCATATATTTT